This TCR beta chain was identified in a study of T cell responses to AZD1222 COVID-19 vaccine. Sequencing used immunoSEQ multiplex PCR; TCRdb keeps in-frame clones, though not all of them. The sample carries approximately 140,000 clones, 92% recorded once. The trim removed 4 bases at V and 2 bases at J, leaving 17 bases unmatched. Germline CDR1 and CDR2: MDHEN and SYDVKM. The CDR3 is 20 residues long. This specimen consisted of peripheral blood, obtained 28 days after the second AZD1222 dose. The chain uses TRBV28 and TRBJ2-1; 10 bases agree with TRBD1. The TCR sequence derives from an adult who received the AZD1222 COVID-19 vaccine. The CDR3 DNA is TGTGCCAGCAGTTCCAAATCCGGGACAGGGGTTGCCCGTCCCTACAATGAGCAGTTCTTC. Its protein is CASSSKSGTGVARPYNEQFF. Combining the CDR3 with reference TRBV28 and TRBJ2-1 gives the whole variable domain DVKVTQSSRYLVKRTGEKVFLECVQDMDHENMFWYRQDPGLGLRLIYFSYDVKMKEKGDIPEGYSVSREKKERFSLILESASTNQTSMYLCASSSKSGTGVARPYNEQFFGPGTRLTVL.